Below, one T cell receptor (beta chain) is given with its context. Antigen unknown. Some clones are missing from TCRdb's copy, which holds only in-frame ones; the method was immunoSEQ multiplex PCR. The data contain 2,100,000 or so clones, almost 96% of them singletons. The data are from a study of shared clonotypes between healthy human individuals. Turning to the study itself: Researchers assigned three CD4 naive, three CD4 memory, two CD8 naive and one CD8 memory plate to each donor. Study conclusions and caveats: Tissue TCR repertoires likely differ from these blood-only repertoires. Of the naive CD4 clonotypes, 4% to 5% were shared across several donors.

The CDR3 has 16 amino acids. Germline CDR1 is SGHRS and CDR2 is YFSETQ. V lost 2 bases and J 0 bases, leaving 14 bases between the germline ends. The sequence derives from a man younger than 30 in good health. J is TRBJ1-1 and V is TRBV5-1; D is unresolved. The sequencing sample was made of naive CD4+ T cells sorted from blood. Subset: CD45RA+ positively selected. The CDR3 here is CASSLVGMVMNTEAFF. DNA of the CDR3: TGCGCCAGCAGCTTAGTTGGTATGGTCATGAACACTGAAGCTTTCTTT.